The rows below give T cell receptor beta chains drawn from one sample of a study of shared clonotypes between healthy human individuals. The protocol was immunoSEQ multiplex PCR, while the TCRdb copy is restricted to in-frame clones and leaves out a portion. The data contain about 95,000 clones, approximately 61% of them singletons. The sample was memory CD8+ T cells sorted from blood. Every receptor here comes from a young man in good health. The CDR3 runs from the conserved cysteine through the conserved F or W. Each record gives: V gene, J gene, D gene, clone size, CDR3 DNA, CDR3 protein. The D gene is left open where the match is weak. The size field is filled for only some rows; it gives once, few, many or a size class.

V: TRBV7-9
J: TRBJ2-7
D: NA
size: NA
DNA: TGTGCCAGCAGCTCCCGGGAGAAGTCCTACGAGCAGTACTTC
CDR3: CASSSREKSYEQYF

V: TRBV5-1
J: TRBJ1-1
D: NA
size: NA
DNA: TGCGCCAGCAGCTTGATGGGGCACACTGAAGCTTTCTTT
CDR3: CASSLMGHTEAFF

V: TRBV29-1
J: TRBJ2-5
D: NA
size: NA
DNA: TGCAGCGTTGAAGATCCCCCGACGGAGACCCAGTACTTC
CDR3: CSVEDPPTETQYF

V: TRBV10-3
J: TRBJ2-1
D: TRBD2
size: once
DNA: TGTGCCATCAGTGCAGCGGGAGGACTTTACAATGAGCAGTTCTTC
CDR3: CAISAAGGLYNEQFF

V: TRBV7-7
J: TRBJ2-1
D: NA
size: NA
DNA: TGTGCTAGCAGCTCAGTCGGGGGTAACAATGAGCAGTTCTTC
CDR3: CASSSVGGNNEQFF

V: TRBV7-2
J: TRBJ1-1
D: NA
size: many
DNA: TGTGCCAGCAGCTATGAGAACACTGAAGCTTTCTTT
CDR3: CASSYENTEAFF

V: TRBV5-6
J: TRBJ2-7
D: NA
size: NA
DNA: TGTGCCAGCAGCTTGGGATGGCCGACGAGCCGCGAGGGTCCCGAGCAGTACTTC
CDR3: CASSLGWPTSREGPEQYF

V: TRBV7-6
J: TRBJ2-1
D: TRBD2
size: many
DNA: TGTGCCAGCAGCTGGACTAGCGGGGGGAATGAGCAGTTCTTC
CDR3: CASSWTSGGNEQFF

V: TRBV28
J: TRBJ2-7
D: NA
size: many
DNA: TGTGCCAGCTCAACGATTACCTACGAGCAGTACTTC
CDR3: CASSTITYEQYF

V: TRBV19
J: TRBJ2-1
D: TRBD2
size: once
DNA: TGTGCCAGTAGTCCAGGAGCGGGAGGGATCTACAATGAGCAGTTCTTC
CDR3: CASSPGAGGIYNEQFF

V: TRBV15
J: TRBJ1-4
D: NA
size: NA
DNA: TGTGCCACCAGCAGGCAGGCAACTAATGAAAAACTGTTTTTT
CDR3: CATSRQATNEKLFF

V: TRBV29-1
J: TRBJ2-7
D: NA
size: many
DNA: TGCAGCGTTGTGGTGGCCTCGGGCGAGCAGTACTTC
CDR3: CSVVVASGEQYF

V: TRBV9
J: TRBJ1-4
D: TRBD1
size: NA
DNA: TGTGCCAGCAGCCAGGGACAGGGAGGGAAACTGTTTTTT
CDR3: CASSQGQGGKLFF

V: TRBV7-6
J: TRBJ2-7
D: TRBD2
size: NA
DNA: TGTGCCAGCAGGGCCGGGACTAACTACGAGCAGTACTTC
CDR3: CASRAGTNYEQYF

V: TRBV7-8
J: TRBJ2-7
D: NA
size: NA
DNA: TGTGCCAGCAGCTCATTCGACGTCGGGGGGCCGTACTACGAGCAGTACTTC
CDR3: CASSSFDVGGPYYEQYF

V: TRBV11-2
J: TRBJ2-7
D: NA
size: NA
DNA: TGTGCCAGCAGCCTATGGGAGTGGGGTGAGGAGCAGTACTTC
CDR3: CASSLWEWGEEQYF

V: TRBV9
J: TRBJ2-5
D: TRBD2
size: few
DNA: TGTGCCAGCAGCGTAATGGGGGGGTCAGAGACCCAGTACTTC
CDR3: CASSVMGGSETQYF

V: TRBV27
J: TRBJ2-3
D: TRBD2
size: NA
DNA: TGTGCCACACGCCTACTAGCGGCCGTCACAGATACGCAGTATTTT
CDR3: CATRLLAAVTDTQYF

V: TRBV6-1
J: TRBJ2-5
D: NA
size: few
DNA: TGTGCCAGCAGTGAAGCGCTTCGGGACGATCACCAAGAGACCCAGTACTTC
CDR3: CASSEALRDDHQETQYF

V: TRBV4-1
J: TRBJ1-2
D: NA
size: NA
DNA: TGCGCCAGCAGCGGGAACCGAAAGACCTATGGCTACACCTTC
CDR3: CASSGNRKTYGYTF

V: TRBV29-1
J: TRBJ2-2
D: NA
size: once
DNA: TGCAGCGTTGACGGCCTCCCCAACACCGGGGAGCTGTTTTTT
CDR3: CSVDGLPNTGELFF

V: TRBV5-1
J: TRBJ2-7
D: TRBD1
size: NA
DNA: TGCGCCAGCAGCTCAAAACAGGGGACCTCCTACGAGCAGTACTTC
CDR3: CASSSKQGTSYEQYF

V: TRBV9
J: TRBJ1-3
D: TRBD1
size: NA
DNA: TGTGCCAGCAGCGGAACTTCGACAGGGTTTGAAACTGGAAACACCATATATTTT
CDR3: CASSGTSTGFETGNTIYF

V: TRBV6-1
J: TRBJ1-2
D: TRBD1
size: NA
DNA: TGTGCCAGCATGGAATGGCAGGGGGATGGCTACACCTTC
CDR3: CASMEWQGDGYTF

V: TRBV18
J: TRBJ2-7
D: TRBD1
size: NA
DNA: TGTGCCAGCTCACCAAGAACGACAGGGGCGGATTCCTACGAGCAGTACTTC
CDR3: CASSPRTTGADSYEQYF

V: TRBV6-5
J: TRBJ2-1
D: NA
size: NA
DNA: TGTGCCAGCAGTTACTCTGGGGGAGCTTCGGATGAGCAGTTCTTC
CDR3: CASSYSGGASDEQFF

V: TRBV29-1
J: TRBJ2-7
D: NA
size: NA
DNA: TGCAGCGTTGGCAGGGACTACGAGCAGTACTTC
CDR3: CSVGRDYEQYF

V: TRBV6-6
J: TRBJ2-7
D: NA
size: NA
DNA: TGTGCCAGCAGGGCGGACGGGTACGAGCAGTACTTC
CDR3: CASRADGYEQYF

V: TRBV6-1
J: TRBJ2-1
D: NA
size: NA
DNA: TGTGCCAGCAGTGTAGGGGCCCAATCCTACAATGAGCAGTTCTTC
CDR3: CASSVGAQSYNEQFF

V: TRBV4-1
J: TRBJ2-7
D: TRBD1
size: once
DNA: TGCGCCAGCAGCCAGTCCGGGACAGGGGTTGCCGAGCAGTACTTC
CDR3: CASSQSGTGVAEQYF

V: TRBV6-6
J: TRBJ1-1
D: TRBD1
size: few
DNA: TGTGCCAGCAGTTATGGGCCACAGGGGGACAGAGCTTTCTTT
CDR3: CASSYGPQGDRAFF

V: TRBV7-6
J: TRBJ2-7
D: TRBD1
size: NA
DNA: TGTGCCAGCAGCCGGACAGGCGGACCAGAGCAGTACTTC
CDR3: CASSRTGGPEQYF

V: TRBV15
J: TRBJ1-5
D: NA
size: few
DNA: TGTGCCACCAGCAGAGGGGGGCCCCAGCATTTT
CDR3: CATSRGGPQHF

V: TRBV25-1
J: TRBJ2-1
D: TRBD2
size: few
DNA: TGTGCCAGCAGTGAATTTCGGACTAGCGCATACAATGAGCAGTTCTTC
CDR3: CASSEFRTSAYNEQFF

V: TRBV2
J: TRBJ2-7
D: NA
size: NA
DNA: TGTGCCAGCCGGGACAGGGGTTTACTAGCGGGGGCTTCCCGCTACGAGCAGTACTTC
CDR3: CASRDRGLLAGASRYEQYF

V: TRBV19
J: TRBJ1-5
D: NA
size: NA
DNA: TGTGCCAGTAGTATAATTATCAATCAGCCCCAGCATTTT
CDR3: CASSIIINQPQHF

V: TRBV10-2
J: TRBJ2-7
D: NA
size: many
DNA: TGCGCCAGCAGTGATCGAGGGACCCCTCGCGAGCAGTACTTC
CDR3: CASSDRGTPREQYF

V: TRBV27
J: TRBJ1-2
D: NA
size: medium-sized
DNA: TGTGCCAGCAGTTTATCCGGAATGTATGGCTACACCTTC
CDR3: CASSLSGMYGYTF

V: TRBV5-1
J: TRBJ2-3
D: NA
size: NA
DNA: TGCGCCAGCAGCTTTTCCGGGGGCGGTTTAGATACGCAGTATTTT
CDR3: CASSFSGGGLDTQYF

V: TRBV13
J: TRBJ1-1
D: TRBD1
size: NA
DNA: TGTGCCAGCAGGCTACAGGGGGGCACTGAAGCTTTCTTT
CDR3: CASRLQGGTEAFF

V: TRBV5-1
J: TRBJ2-5
D: NA
size: NA
DNA: TGCGCCAGCAGCGGGACGGGGCAAGAGACCCAGTACTTC
CDR3: CASSGTGQETQYF

V: TRBV5-4
J: TRBJ2-2
D: TRBD1
size: NA
DNA: TGTGCCAGCAGCCCCCGAGGACAGGCGGGCACCGGGGAGCTGTTTTTT
CDR3: CASSPRGQAGTGELFF